This T cell receptor beta chain was profiled in a study of shared clonotypes between healthy human individuals. Produced via immunoSEQ multiplex PCR; TCRdb's table is partial and in-frame only. The data show under 2,500,000 clones, with nearly 97% seen just once and around 0.13% held by the top ten. This CDR3 region has 15 residues. J lost 8 bases, V lost 4 bases, and 10 bases had no gene match. Germline V gene lookup returns CDR1 SGHRS and CDR2 YFSETQ. This clone was detected once. The clonotype comes from a man younger than 35 in good health. The sample comprised naive CD4+ T cells sorted from blood. The subset here: CD45RA+ positively selected. J is TRBJ2-1 and V is TRBV5-1; 9 bases are shared with TRBD1. The CDR3, as DNA: TGCGCCAGCAGCCGTCTGACAGGGGGAAAGGATGAGCAGTTCTTC. Translation gives CASSRLTGGKDEQFF.